The entry below gives a single TCR beta chain sequence along with its context. Its cognate antigen is unknown. TCRdb processed the RT-PCR reads anew with MiXCR; each CDR3 protein has one entry. The table records around 580,000 distinct CDR3 sequences, 10% to 15% of them present only once. This sample is drawn from a study of response to subunit inactivated influenza vaccine. The CDR3 spans 14 residues. With V trimmed by 3 bases and J by 5 bases, 5 bases remained unmatched. The germline gives CDR1 LNHNV, CDR2 YYDKDF (reference sequence). Study-wide results and caveats: That few new T cells are recruited by each seasonal influenza vaccination was the authors' suggestion.

The source of this sequence is a middle-aged man who received an inactivated influenza vaccine. This chain uses TRBV15 with TRBJ1-2; 8 bases are shared with TRBD1. The specimen comprised PBMCs from blood, sampled on the day of vaccination. DNA of the CDR3: TGTGCCACCAGCAGCCCCGACAGGGGATATGGCTACACCTTC. Protein sequence: CATSSPDRGYGYTF.